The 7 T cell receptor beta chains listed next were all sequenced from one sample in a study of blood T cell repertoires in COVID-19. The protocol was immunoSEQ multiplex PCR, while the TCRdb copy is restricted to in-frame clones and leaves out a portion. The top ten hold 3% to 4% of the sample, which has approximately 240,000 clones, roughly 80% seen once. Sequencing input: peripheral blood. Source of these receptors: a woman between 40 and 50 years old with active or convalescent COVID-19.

The DNA of the CDR3 is TGTGCCAGCAGTCTCCGAATGACAGGGGGGTACCAAGAGACCCAGTACTTC. Its translation is CASSLRMTGGYQETQYF. The rearrangement joins TRBV28 to TRBJ2-5; 9 bases are shared with TRBD1. This CDR3 contains 17 residues. Unmatched junction bases numbered 10, after V lost 5 bases and J lost 0 bases. CDR1 is MDHEN and CDR2 is SYDVKM in the germline V gene. The variable domain in full, with the rest retrieved from reference TRBV28 and TRBJ2-5, is DVKVTQSSRYLVKRTGEKVFLECVQDMDHENMFWYRQDPGLGLRLIYFSYDVKMKEKGDIPEGYSVSREKKERFSLILESASTNQTSMYLCASSLRMTGGYQETQYFGPGTRLLVL.

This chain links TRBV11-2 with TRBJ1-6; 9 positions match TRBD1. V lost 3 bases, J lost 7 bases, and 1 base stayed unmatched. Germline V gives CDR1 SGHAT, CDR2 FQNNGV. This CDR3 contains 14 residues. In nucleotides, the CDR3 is TGTGCCAGCAGCTTGGGACAGGGCAATTCACCCCTCCACTTT. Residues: CASSLGQGNSPLHF.

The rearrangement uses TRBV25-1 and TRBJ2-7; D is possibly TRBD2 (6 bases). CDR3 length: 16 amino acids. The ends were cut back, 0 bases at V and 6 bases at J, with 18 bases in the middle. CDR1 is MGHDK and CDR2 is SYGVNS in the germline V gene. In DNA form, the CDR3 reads TGTGCCAGCAGTGAATATAATGGAGGGGTGAGAAGCGAGCAGTACTTC. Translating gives CASSEYNGGVRSEQYF.

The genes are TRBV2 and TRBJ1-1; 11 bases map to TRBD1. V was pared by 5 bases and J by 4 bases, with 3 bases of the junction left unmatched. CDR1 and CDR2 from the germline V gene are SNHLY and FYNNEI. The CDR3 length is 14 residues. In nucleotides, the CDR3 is TGTGCCAGCAGTATTGGGACAGGGGGCACTGAAGCTTTCTTT. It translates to CASSIGTGGTEAFF.

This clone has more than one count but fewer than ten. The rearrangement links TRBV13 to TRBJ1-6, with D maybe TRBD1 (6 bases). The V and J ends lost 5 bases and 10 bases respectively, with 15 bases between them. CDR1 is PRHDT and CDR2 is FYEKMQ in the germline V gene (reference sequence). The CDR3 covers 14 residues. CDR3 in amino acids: CASSATGRGSPLHF. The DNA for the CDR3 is TGTGCCAGCAGCGCAACAGGGAGAGGCTCACCCCTCCACTTT.

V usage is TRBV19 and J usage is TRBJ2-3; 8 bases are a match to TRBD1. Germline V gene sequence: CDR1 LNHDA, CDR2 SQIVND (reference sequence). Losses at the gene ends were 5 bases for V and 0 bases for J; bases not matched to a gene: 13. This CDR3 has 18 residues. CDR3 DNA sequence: TGTGCCAGTAGTCTCGGGACAGGAGGAACGGCTAGCACAGATACGCAGTATTTT. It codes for CASSLGTGGTASTDTQYF.

The CDR3 reads CASSATGQETQYF. CDR3 coding DNA: TGTGCCAGCAGCGCGACAGGCCAAGAGACCCAGTACTTC. V and J are TRBV12-3 or TRBV12-4 and TRBJ2-5; D is perhaps TRBD1 (6 bases). This CDR3 has 13 residues. The ends were cut back, 6 bases at V and 1 base at J, with 9 bases in the middle.